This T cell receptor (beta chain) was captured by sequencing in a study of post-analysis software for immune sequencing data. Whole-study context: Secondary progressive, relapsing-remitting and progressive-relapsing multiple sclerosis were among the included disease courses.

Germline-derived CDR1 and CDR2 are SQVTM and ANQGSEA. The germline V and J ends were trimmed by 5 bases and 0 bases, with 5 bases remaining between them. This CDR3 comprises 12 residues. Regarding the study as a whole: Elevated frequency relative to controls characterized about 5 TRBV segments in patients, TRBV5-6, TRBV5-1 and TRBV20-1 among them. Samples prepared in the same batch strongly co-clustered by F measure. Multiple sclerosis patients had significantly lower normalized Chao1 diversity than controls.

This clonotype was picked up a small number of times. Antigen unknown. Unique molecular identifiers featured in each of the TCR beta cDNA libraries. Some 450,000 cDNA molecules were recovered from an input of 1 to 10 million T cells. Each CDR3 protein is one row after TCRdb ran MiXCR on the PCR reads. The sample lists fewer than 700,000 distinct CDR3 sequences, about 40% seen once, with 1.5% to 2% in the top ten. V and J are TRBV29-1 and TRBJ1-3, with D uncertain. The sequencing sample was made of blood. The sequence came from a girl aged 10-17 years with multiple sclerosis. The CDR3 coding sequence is TGCAGCGTTACAGCCTCTGGAAACACCATATATTTT. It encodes CSVTASGNTIYF.